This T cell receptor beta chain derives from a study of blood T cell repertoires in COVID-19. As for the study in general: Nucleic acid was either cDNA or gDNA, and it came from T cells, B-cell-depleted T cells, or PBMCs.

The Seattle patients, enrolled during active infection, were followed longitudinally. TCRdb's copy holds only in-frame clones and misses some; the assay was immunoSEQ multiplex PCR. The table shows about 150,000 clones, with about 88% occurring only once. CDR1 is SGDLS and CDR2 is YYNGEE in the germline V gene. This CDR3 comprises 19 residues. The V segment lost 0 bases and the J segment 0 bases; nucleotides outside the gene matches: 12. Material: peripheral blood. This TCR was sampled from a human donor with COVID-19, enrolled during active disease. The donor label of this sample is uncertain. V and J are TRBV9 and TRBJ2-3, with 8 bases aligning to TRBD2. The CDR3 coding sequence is TGTGCCAGCAGCGTAGATCCTAGCGGGTTCATGGGGAGCACAGATACGCAGTATTTT. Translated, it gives CASSVDPSGFMGSTDTQYF.